One sample yielded the 25 T cell receptor beta chains listed below, sequenced in a study of blood T cell repertoires in COVID-19. Here immunoSEQ multiplex PCR was the method, and the copy in TCRdb shows in-frame clones only, minus some. Of over 200,000 clones listed, 65% to 85% were seen once; the top ten hold around 4%. Sequencing was carried out using peripheral blood. These receptors all come from a man aged 45-60 years with active or convalescent COVID-19.

The V call is TRBV28, the J call TRBJ2-7, with D possibly being TRBD1 (6 bases). Trimming removed 6 bases from V and 2 bases from J, with 14 bases in between. Germline V gives CDR1 MDHEN, CDR2 SYDVKM. CDR3 length: 14 residues. As DNA, the CDR3 is TGTGCCAGCAGCAAAAGGGACACCGCCTACGAGCAGTACTTC. Its protein product is CASSKRDTAYEQYF. Filled out from reference TRBV28 and TRBJ2-7, the complete variable domain reads DVKVTQSSRYLVKRTGEKVFLECVQDMDHENMFWYRQDPGLGLRLIYFSYDVKMKEKGDIPEGYSVSREKKERFSLILESASTNQTSMYLCASSKRDTAYEQYFGPGTRLTVT.

The gene calls are TRBV25-1 and TRBJ1-4; D unresolved. The V end lost 1 base, the J end lost 8 bases, and 23 bases lay between the germline ends. Germline V gene data show CDR1 as MGHDK and CDR2 as SYGVNS. This CDR3 has 18 residues. The DNA of the CDR3 is TGTGCCAGCAGTGAATCCCAATCCTGGGCCGCAAGGAGGGAAAAACTGTTTTTT. This gives the protein CASSESQSWAARREKLFF.

The chain combines TRBV7-8 with TRBJ1-1; weak D call: TRBD1 (5 bases). Per the germline V gene, CDR1 is SGHVS and CDR2 is FQNEAQ. The CDR3 has 14 amino acids. V lost 5 bases, J lost 3 bases, and 13 bases lay in between. CDR3: CASSRRRRDTEAFF. The CDR3 nucleotides are TGTGCCAGCAGCCGGAGGCGCAGGGACACTGAAGCTTTCTTT.

The rearrangement links TRBV7-3 to TRBJ1-1, with D unclear. With 2 bases removed from V and 5 bases from J, the gap between germline ends came to 12 bases. The CDR3 sequence is 14 residues long. CDR1 SGHTA and CDR2 FQGTGA come from the germline V gene. CDR3 protein: CASSLAGTRTEAFF. The CDR3 DNA sequence: TGTGCCAGCAGCTTAGCCGGAACGAGGACTGAAGCTTTCTTT.

V is TRBV11-3 and J is TRBJ1-1; D not certain. V was shortened by 4 bases and J by 1 base, with 7 bases between the two germline ends. CDR3 length: 13 amino acids. Per the germline V gene, CDR1 is SGHNT and CDR2 is YENEEA. The CDR3 coding sequence is TGTGCCAGCAGCTCCGGTAGGAACACTGAAGCTTTCTTT. It is translated as CASSSGRNTEAFF.

The rearrangement joins TRBV30 to TRBJ2-7, with TRBD1 matching over 10 bases. The CDR3 sequence is 13 residues long. With 4 bases clipped from V and 5 bases from J, the junction kept 5 bases outside the gene matches. Germline V lookup: CDR1 GTSNPN, CDR2 SVGIG (reference sequence). The CDR3 loop is CAWTWDRGHEQYF. The CDR3 DNA follows: TGTGCCTGGACTTGGGACAGGGGCCACGAGCAGTACTTC. Filled out from reference TRBV30 and TRBJ2-7, the complete variable domain reads SQTIHQWPATLVQPVGSPLSLECTVEGTSNPNLYWYRQAAGRGLQLLFYSVGIGQISSEVPQNLSASRPQDRQFILSSKKLLLSDSGFYLCAWTWDRGHEQYFGPGTRLTVT.

This clone was counted a single time. The J gene is TRBJ2-3, the V gene TRBV5-3; 13 bases align to TRBD2. TRBV5-3 falls under the ORF class, with uncertain function. Trimming at V came to 4 bases and at J to 2 bases, leaving 16 bases not matched to a gene. This CDR3 spans 20 amino acids. The DNA of the CDR3 is TGTGCCAGAAGCCTCAACAGAGAGGGACTAGCGGGGACCTACACAGATACGCAGTATTTT. Its protein is CARSLNREGLAGTYTDTQYF.

This chain connects TRBV29-1 to TRBJ2-6; no reliable D call. CDR3 size: 14 residues. Trimming stripped 1 base from V and 9 bases from J, with 13 bases between. CDR1 is SQVTM and CDR2 is ANQGSEA in the germline V gene. The CDR3 loop reads CSVEASTRLNVLTF. CDR3 coding DNA: TGCAGCGTTGAAGCCAGCACACGACTCAACGTCCTGACTTTC.

As regards this clone: This specimen includes other DNA sequences encoding the same CDR3. This chain joins TRBV15 and TRBJ2-7; TRBD1 agrees at 10 bases. With 0 bases clipped from V and 4 bases from J, the junction kept 6 bases outside the gene matches. The CDR3 totals 16 residues. Germline V gene data show CDR1 as LNHNV and CDR2 as YYDKDF (reference sequence). CDR3: CATSRDGQGGSYEQYF. In DNA, the CDR3 is TGTGCCACCAGCAGAGACGGACAGGGGGGTAGTTACGAGCAGTACTTC.

A note on this clone: This sample includes further DNA sequences coding for the same CDR3. The chain recombines TRBV9 with TRBJ2-7; TRBD2 matches 7 bases. Germline V CDR1 and CDR2: SGDLS, YYNGEE. J gave up 0 bases and V 2 bases, and 2 bases lay outside the gene matches. The CDR3 is 14 residues long. CDR3 sequence (DNA): TGTGCCAGCAGCGTCGGCGGGAGCTCCTACGAGCAGTACTTC. Amino acid sequence: CASSVGGSSYEQYF.

The chain uses TRBV30 and TRBJ1-5, with D possibly being TRBD1 (5 bases). Trimming left V 4 bases short and J 7 bases short, with 14 bases between. CDR3 size: 13 residues. The germline gives CDR1 GTSNPN, CDR2 SVGIG (reference sequence). DNA of the CDR3: TGTGCCTGGAATATCGGGGGGAGGCAGCCCCAGCATTTT. Residues: CAWNIGGRQPQHF. The entire variable domain, with the rest obtained from reference TRBV30 and TRBJ1-5, is as follows: SQTIHQWPATLVQPVGSPLSLECTVEGTSNPNLYWYRQAAGRGLQLLFYSVGIGQISSEVPQNLSASRPQDRQFILSSKKLLLSDSGFYLCAWNIGGRQPQHFGDGTRLSIL.

This clone was found a few times. Here the CDR3 DNA reads TGTGCCAGCAGCTTAGCGGTGTCCCCGGGGGCTAATGAAAAACTGTTTTTT. Its protein product is CASSLAVSPGANEKLFF. The chain combines TRBV7-9 with TRBJ1-4; maybe TRBD1 (5 bases). This CDR3 region has 17 residues. Deletions cut 0 bases from V and 3 bases from J, with 14 bases between. Germline values: CDR1 SEHNR, CDR2 FQNEAQ (reference sequence).

The V call is TRBV27, the J call TRBJ2-5; TRBD2 might be the D (5 bases). This CDR3 comprises 13 residues. Trimming removed 2 bases from V and 4 bases from J, with 8 bases in between. CDR1 MNHEY and CDR2 SMNVEV come from the germline V gene (reference sequence). CDR3 nucleotides: TGTGCCAGCAGTTTACGAGGGAGAGAGACCCAGTACTTC. This translates into CASSLRGRETQYF.

This clone was observed a few times. This chain connects TRBV5-1 to TRBJ2-7; 11 bases are shared with TRBD2. Germline assignment: CDR1 SGHRS and CDR2 YFSETQ. The V and J ends lost 0 bases and 4 bases, in that order; junction bases with no gene match: 3. The CDR3 has 15 amino acids. CDR3 protein: CASSLEPSGGYEQYF. The CDR3 DNA is TGCGCCAGCAGCTTGGAACCTAGCGGGGGGTACGAGCAGTACTTC.

V usage is TRBV7-9 and J usage is TRBJ2-6; no firm D call. This CDR3 is 15 amino acids long. CDR1 SEHNR and CDR2 FQNEAQ come from the germline V gene (reference sequence). V was clipped by 1 base and J by 4 bases, with 8 bases between them. CDR3 sequence (DNA): TGTGCCAGCAGCTTAGGCCCTCGGGGGGCCAACGTCCTGACTTTC. This sequence encodes CASSLGPRGANVLTF.

The chain carries TRBV9 and TRBJ1-3; maybe TRBD1 (6 bases). The V and J ends lost 0 bases and 0 bases respectively, with 10 bases between them. This CDR3 spans 16 amino acids. Germline CDR1 and CDR2: SGDLS and YYNGEE. CDR3 bases: TGTGCCAGCAGCGTAGGAGACAGGAACTCTGGAAACACCATATATTTT. Its translation: CASSVGDRNSGNTIYF.

The chain has TRBV25-1 and TRBJ1-2, with 8 bases aligning to TRBD1. The CDR3 contains 12 residues. The V segment lost 6 bases and the J segment 7 bases; nucleotides outside the gene matches: 4. Germline CDR1 reads MGHDK; CDR2 reads SYGVNS. CDR3 region: CASRTGATGYTF. DNA of the CDR3: TGTGCCAGCAGGACAGGGGCGACTGGCTACACCTTC.

The chain joins TRBV7-6 to TRBJ2-7; 12 bases map to TRBD1. CDR1 and CDR2 from the germline V gene are SGHVS and FNYEAQ. V lost 3 bases and J lost 5; bases outside the gene matches: 5. The CDR3 runs to 15 residues. CDR3 sequence reads: CASSFTGTGGHEQYF. In nucleotides, the CDR3 is TGTGCCAGCAGCTTTACCGGGACAGGGGGCCACGAGCAGTACTTC.

The chain has TRBV4-2 and TRBJ2-2, with TRBD2 matching over 7 bases. V gave up 0 bases and J gave up 2 bases; unmatched junction bases: 9. CDR1 LGHNA and CDR2 YNFKEQ come from the germline V gene. The CDR3 runs to 18 residues. This CDR3 reads CASSQDPLGTINTGELFF. For the CDR3, the DNA is TGTGCCAGCAGCCAAGATCCCCTCGGGACTATTAACACCGGGGAGCTGTTTTTT.

V gene TRBV2 combines with J gene TRBJ1-4; D remains ambiguous. V lost 5 bases, J lost 7 bases, and 11 bases lay in between. Germline V CDR1 and CDR2: SNHLY, FYNNEI. The CDR3 loop spans 13 amino acids. Written as DNA, the CDR3 is TGTGCCAGCAGTTTGGGAGGTGGTGAAAAACTGTTTTTT. Amino acid sequence: CASSLGGGEKLFF.

The V gene is TRBV30, the J gene TRBJ1-4; D might be TRBD1 (5 bases). This CDR3 spans 13 amino acids. Between the trimmed V and J ends, which lost 2 bases and 4 bases, there was a span of 8 bases. Germline CDR1 is GTSNPN and CDR2 is SVGIG (reference sequence). CDR3 residues: CAWSTGINEKLFF. The CDR3 DNA sequence: TGTGCCTGGAGTACAGGAATTAATGAAAAACTGTTTTTT.

The V and J genes are TRBV2 and TRBJ2-2; 11 bases map to TRBD2. From germline, CDR1 is SNHLY and CDR2 FYNNEI. The CDR3 has 16 amino acids. J was trimmed by 4 bases and V by 5 bases; bases with no gene match: 6. In DNA form, the CDR3 reads TGTGCCAGCAGTACAACCGGGACTAGCGGCACCGGGGAGCTGTTTTTT. Its protein product is CASSTTGTSGTGELFF.

The chain recombines TRBV18 with TRBJ1-1; 9 nucleotides line up with TRBD1. J gave up 9 bases and V 4 bases, and 6 bases lay outside the gene matches. There are 13 residues in the CDR3. Germline-derived CDR1 and CDR2 are KGHSH and LQKENI. This chain's CDR3 is CASSQEQGAKAFF. The CDR3 bases are TGTGCCAGCTCACAGGAACAGGGGGCTAAAGCTTTCTTT.

The CDR3 coding sequence is TGTGCCAGCAGTTACTCGCGGGGGGCTGAATACGAGCAGTACTTC. Translating it yields CASSYSRGAEYEQYF. V usage is TRBV6-5 and J usage is TRBJ2-7, with 8 bases identical to TRBD2. CDR1 and CDR2 (germline): MNHEY, SVGAGI. The CDR3 totals 15 residues. Losses at the gene ends were 0 bases for V and 4 bases for J; bases not matched to a gene: 5.

This chain connects TRBV19 to TRBJ1-5; maybe TRBD1 (5 bases). Trimming took off 1 base at V and 6 bases at J, with 16 bases between the two ends. CDR1 LNHDA and CDR2 SQIVND come from the germline V gene (reference sequence). CDR3 length equals 16 residues. CDR3 region: CASSIGGRVRVQPQHF. Here the CDR3 DNA reads TGTGCCAGTAGTATAGGCGGCAGGGTTAGGGTTCAGCCCCAGCATTTT.